This T cell receptor (beta chain) was identified in a study of T cell changes during pregnancy in multiple sclerosis. Germline CDR1 MNHNS, CDR2 SASEGT. Trimming stripped 1 base from V and 7 bases from J, with 17 bases between. The CDR3 totals 16 residues. Data came from immunoSEQ multiplex PCR; TCRdb stores just in-frame clones and leaves some out. The sample contains roughly 24,000 clones, approximately 84% of which appear only once. This clonotype was obtained from a female donor with multiple sclerosis, enrolled in a pregnancy study. The starting material was CD8+ T cells from peripheral blood mononuclear cells, obtained after pregnancy. The chain recombines TRBV6-1 with TRBJ1-5; TRBD1 might be the D (5 bases). Here the CDR3 reads CASSEDHRKVGQPQHF. CDR3 in DNA: TGTGCCAGCAGTGAAGATCACAGGAAAGTAGGGCAGCCCCAGCATTTT.